The 7 T cell receptor beta chains reported below all come from one sample, sequenced in a study of OX40 agonist ivuxolimab in advanced cancers. The method was immunoSEQ multiplex PCR; TCRdb's version includes in-frame clones alone and lacks a portion of them. The table includes approximately 48,000 clones, 60% to 80% detected once. Sample: CD4+ or CD8+ T cells sorted from blood, taken in a trial of the OX40 agonist ivuxolimab. The receptors stem from an adult with an advanced solid tumor such as melanoma, head and neck, liver or kidney cancer.

The rearrangement uses TRBV25-1 and TRBJ2-5; D is perhaps TRBD1 (5 bases). Trimming took off 0 bases at V and 4 bases at J, with 9 bases between the two ends. The CDR3 loop spans 14 amino acids. Germline V gives CDR1 MGHDK, CDR2 SYGVNS. CDR3 DNA sequence: TGTGCCAGCAGTGAATACAGGGTGGGAGAGACCCAGTACTTC. The encoded protein is CASSEYRVGETQYF.

The DNA for the CDR3 is TGTGCCATCAACCTAGGACAGGGGGACACTGAAGCTTTCTTT. Amino acids: CAINLGQGDTEAFF. The chain joins TRBV10-3 to TRBJ1-1, with 10 bases that match TRBD1. Germline V gene sequence: CDR1 ENHRY, CDR2 SYGVKD. V was pared by 7 bases and J by 3 bases, with 5 bases of the junction left unmatched. The CDR3 is 14 amino acids.

This chain links TRBV6-1 with TRBJ1-5; TRBD1 might be the D (6 bases). V was clipped by 3 bases and J by 5 bases, with 11 bases between them. The CDR3 totals 14 residues. Germline V CDR1 and CDR2: MNHNS, SASEGT. CDR3 loop: CASSDSGVDQPQHF. The CDR3 DNA follows: TGTGCCAGCAGTGATTCAGGGGTGGATCAGCCCCAGCATTTT.

The chain carries TRBV15 and TRBJ1-2, with TRBD1 as a possible D gene (6 bases). In germline, CDR1 is LNHNV, CDR2 YYDKDF (reference sequence). V lost 1 base and J lost 6, with 12 bases in between. This CDR3 is 14 amino acids long. The CDR3 DNA is TGTGCCACCAGCAGAGGGAACAGGGACGATGGCTACACCTTC. This encodes CATSRGNRDDGYTF. The full variable domain, with the rest looked up from reference TRBV15 and TRBJ1-2, is DAMVIQNPRYQVTQFGKPVTLSCSQTLNHNVMYWYQQKSSQAPKLLFHYYDKDFNNEADTPDNFQSRRPNTSFCFLDIRSPGLGDTAMYLCATSRGNRDDGYTFGSGTRLTVV.

This chain joins TRBV7-6 and TRBJ2-3; 12 positions agree with TRBD2. This CDR3 spans 16 amino acids. The germline CDR1 and CDR2 sequences are SGHVS and FNYEAQ. With V trimmed by 6 bases and J by 5 bases, 9 bases remained unmatched. The CDR3: CASRLKGLAGGDTQYF. In DNA, the CDR3 is TGTGCCAGCAGACTTAAGGGACTAGCGGGCGGAGATACGCAGTATTTT.

Turning to this clone: This specimen includes other DNA sequences encoding the same CDR3. The chain recombines TRBV5-1 with TRBJ2-7, with D maybe TRBD2 (6 bases). Trimming left V 0 bases short and J 4 bases short, with 14 bases between. This CDR3 has 15 residues. The germline V gene has CDR1 SGHRS and CDR2 YFSETQ. CDR3 in amino acids: CASSLAQGGGYEQYF. The CDR3 coding sequence is TGCGCCAGCAGCTTGGCTCAGGGAGGAGGATACGAGCAGTACTTC.

The rearrangement links TRBV21-1 to TRBJ2-7; the table names TRBD2, a call not compared with the DNA. TRBV21-1 is a known pseudogene. The length of the CDR3 is 15 residues. The CDR3 loop reads CASSLQVRVSYEQYF. CDR3 bases: TGTGCCAGCAGCCTCCAGGTGAGGGTGTCTTACGAGCAGTACTTC.